This T cell receptor (beta chain) was sequenced in a study of cytomegalovirus exposure and HLA in healthy donors. At the level of the study: About 80 million unique TCRs from HLA-typed donors were held in an early data release. Study outcomes and limitations: Within the data, a cluster of highly shared sequence variants was likely a sequencing artifact. Later work showed greater clonal expansion in HLA-associated TCR beta chains than in equally common others. Most subjects' HLA-A and HLA-B alleles were reportedly predicted from TCR beta sequences.

This CDR3 region has 16 residues. Germline loops: CDR1 MNHEY, CDR2 SVGAGI. Trimming took off 2 bases at V and 3 bases at J, with 14 bases between the two ends. 13 Jbeta primers and 60 Vbeta primers were used for the PCR. Sequencing used immunoSEQ multiplex PCR; TCRdb keeps in-frame clones, though not all of them. The data show 150,000 or so clones, with 60% to 80% seen just once and approximately 6.3% held by the top ten. A few counts support this clone. The antigen is not known. This clonotype was obtained from a woman aged 35 to 49 in good health and CMV-seropositive. Sequencing used PBMCs. The chain links TRBV6-5 to TRBJ1-3; D unclear. CDR3 region: CASSYDVPRGGNTIYF. The CDR3 DNA reads as TGTGCCAGCAGTTACGACGTCCCCCGAGGTGGAAACACCATATATTTT.